This TCR beta chain is from a study of blood T cell repertoires in COVID-19. Study details: Whether acute or convalescent, the COVID-19 samples came from the United States, Italy and Spain.

Method: immunoSEQ multiplex PCR; TCRdb's copy keeps in-frame clones and lacks some. The sample holds some 300,000 clones, approximately 84% seen once. The source material was PBMCs or T cells enriched from blood (not recorded which). This TCR derives from a man aged 25-45 years who had recovered from COVID-19.

The CDR3 here is CASQPDRLSTDTQYF. CDR3 nucleotide sequence: TGTGCCAGCCAGCCAGACCGACTTAGCACAGATACGCAGTATTTT. The chain combines TRBV2 with TRBJ2-3; unclear D gene. Trimming took 8 bases from V and 0 from J, leaving 15 bases between them. Per germline, CDR1 SNHLY and CDR2 FYNNEI. This CDR3 comprises 15 residues.